The source of this T cell receptor (beta chain) is a study of blood T cell repertoires in COVID-19. As for the study in general: Sites in the United States, Italy and Spain provided acute and convalescent COVID-19 samples. PBMCs, B-cell-depleted T cells, or T cells provided the cDNA or gDNA that made up the material.

The V end lost 5 bases, the J end lost 3 bases, and 13 bases lay between the germline ends. Germline V lookup: CDR1 SGHVS, CDR2 FQNEAQ. This CDR3 is 15 amino acids long. Authors' data handling: Counts of nucleated cells, estimated from reference gene primer amplification, were obtained. Assay: immunoSEQ multiplex PCR; the TCRdb copy retains only in-frame clones and omits some. Clone size and the V and J calls come from that table; the DNA yielded D and trimming. The sample records 150,000 or so clones, 82% being singletons. The gene calls are TRBV7-8 and TRBJ1-4, with D possibly matching TRBD1 (5 bases). Material: peripheral blood. This receptor was obtained from a human donor with acute or convalescent COVID-19. The donor label of this sample is uncertain. In DNA form, the CDR3 reads TGTGCCAGCAGCCACGACGGACAAGCTAATGAAAAACTGTTTTTT. It yields the protein CASSHDGQANEKLFF.